These T cell receptor beta chains were read from a single sample in a study of T cell repertoires in cytomegalovirus infection. TCRdb recomputed calls from the reads with MiXCR, one row per CDR3 protein. The data hold about 140,000 distinct CDR3 sequences, with under 8% observed a single time. The sequenced sample was PBMCs. The receptors shown here come from a human donor in good health (CMV status not recorded). Some clones in this sample may be carry-over from other donors' samples. CDR3s leave out the opening cysteine and the closing phenylalanine or tryptophan.

v_gene | CDR3aa
TRBV4-1 | ASSQDQTPPNADTQY
TRBV9 | ASSVAGLAEAF
TRBV19 | ASSISGIGELF
TRBV19 | ASSFGQGAPYEQY
TRBV29-1 | SVLDFYEQY
TRBV4-2 | ASSRDYEGNTIY
TRBV14 | ASTRGAPLSGANVLT
TRBV7-6 | ASSLKWSDEQY
TRBV4-3 | ASSLELEITEAF
TRBV7-2 | ASSLGRNNEQF
TRBV5-1 | ASRTSGFTDTQY
TRBV11-1 | ASSLLDTTHGYT
TRBV7-3 | ASSPDPAGYNEQF
TRBV7-6 | ASSLASKAGGSYNEQF
TRBV29-1 | SVVGIRRGYT
TRBV7-2 | ASSPQYGQANTGELF
TRBV19 | ASSIALGSAYEQY
TRBV7-2 | ASSLVNRGDTQY
TRBV28 | ASSFYRGPGNQPQH
TRBV12-3/TRBV12-4 | ASSSGTGAYEQF
TRBV5-1 | ASSPTGYNEQF
TRBV5-4 | ASSRPQGQGSTDTQY
TRBV7-6 | ASSPGQGGTGELF
TRBV28 | ASKGGARGFSYNEQF
TRBV5-1 | ASSLDVPGHEKLF
TRBV6-4 | ASSTLGGGDTQY
TRBV7-2 | ASSLRDRGHNSPLH
TRBV6-2/TRBV6-3 | ASSHVAGGPTGELF
TRBV5-4 | ASSWGTSGRETQY
TRBV19 | ASSKVAVNNEQF
TRBV11-3 | ASSLVGEQSDEQF
TRBV2 | ASSGRTRNTEAF
TRBV12-3/TRBV12-4 | ASSPRGGAEAF
TRBV11-2 | ASRFQSPGTNYGYT
TRBV7-2 | ASSFRGGQYANTGELF
TRBV7-8 | ANQKGTGRNTGELF
TRBV7-2 | ASSPSPENGYT
TRBV7-2 | ASSLDSLVYGYT
TRBV7-2 | ASSLAGAGDNEQF
TRBV29-1 | SVGQIEETQY
TRBV7-9 | ASRPRQVGTEAF